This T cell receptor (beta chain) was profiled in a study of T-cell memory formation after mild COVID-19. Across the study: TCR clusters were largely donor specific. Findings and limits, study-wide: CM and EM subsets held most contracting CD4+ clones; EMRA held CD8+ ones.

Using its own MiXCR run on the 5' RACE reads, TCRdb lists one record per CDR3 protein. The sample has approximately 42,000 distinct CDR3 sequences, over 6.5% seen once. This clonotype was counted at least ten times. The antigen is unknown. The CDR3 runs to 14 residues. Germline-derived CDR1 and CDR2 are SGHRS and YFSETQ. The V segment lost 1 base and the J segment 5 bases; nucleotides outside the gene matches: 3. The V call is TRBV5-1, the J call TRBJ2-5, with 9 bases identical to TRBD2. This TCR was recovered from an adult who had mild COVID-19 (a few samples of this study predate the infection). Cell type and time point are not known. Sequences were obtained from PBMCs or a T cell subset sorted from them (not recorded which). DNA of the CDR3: TGCGCCAGCAGCTTGCGAACTAGCGGGGAGACCCAGTACTTC. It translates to CASSLRTSGETQYF.